These 9 T cell receptor beta chains came from one sample sequenced in a study of cytomegalovirus exposure and HLA in healthy donors. The PCR employed 60 Vbeta primers together with 13 Jbeta primers. Sequenced by immunoSEQ multiplex PCR; TCRdb stores in-frame clones only, minus some. The table has some 120,000 clones, 55% to 80% seen once; the top ten hold 2.2%. Sequenced sample: PBMCs. These receptors were obtained from a woman aged 25-40 years in good health and CMV-seronegative.

The V call is TRBV28, the J call TRBJ1-1; D perhaps matches TRBD1 (5 bases). CDR3 size: 14 residues. Trimming took off 2 bases at V and 2 bases at J, with 9 bases between the two ends. Germline V CDR1 and CDR2: MDHEN, SYDVKM. CDR3 DNA sequence: TGTGCCAGCAGTTTAATGGGGGGTAACACTGAAGCTTTCTTT. Protein: CASSLMGGNTEAFF.

This chain connects TRBV28 to TRBJ1-1; tentative D call: TRBD1 (6 bases). The CDR3 runs to 15 residues. Germline CDR1 is MDHEN and CDR2 is SYDVKM. V lost 5 bases and J lost 4, with 17 bases in between. The CDR3 coding sequence is TGTGCCAGCAGTCCGCGCCTTGGGGGCTCCACTGAAGCTTTCTTT. As protein: CASSPRLGGSTEAFF. Supplemented by reference TRBV28 and TRBJ1-1, the full variable domain reads DVKVTQSSRYLVKRTGEKVFLECVQDMDHENMFWYRQDPGLGLRLIYFSYDVKMKEKGDIPEGYSVSREKKERFSLILESASTNQTSMYLCASSPRLGGSTEAFFGQGTRLTVV.

The V gene is TRBV6-5, the J gene TRBJ2-7, with D tentatively TRBD2 (5 bases). The CDR3 extends over 14 amino acids. Germline V CDR1 and CDR2: MNHEY, SVGAGI. Trimming removed 0 bases from V and 7 bases from J, with 13 bases in between. The DNA of the CDR3 is TGTGCCAGCAGTTACTCGGGAGCAGGAGAGGAGCAGTACTTC. Residues: CASSYSGAGEEQYF.

The CDR3 region is CASSWGGAGSGANVLTF. The CDR3 DNA reads as TGTGCCAGCAGCTGGGGGGGGGCGGGGTCTGGGGCCAACGTCCTGACTTTC. The V and J genes are TRBV5-4 and TRBJ2-6; tentative D call: TRBD2 (7 bases). The germline V and J ends were trimmed by 3 bases and 1 base, with 14 bases remaining between them. Looked up from germline, CDR1 is SGHNT and CDR2 is YYREEE (reference sequence). CDR3 length: 17 amino acids.

The V and J genes are TRBV29-1 and TRBJ2-1; D possibly corresponds to TRBD2 (5 bases). Germline CDR1 and CDR2: SQVTM and ANQGSEA. The CDR3 length is 13 residues. Between the trimmed V and J ends, which lost 0 bases and 4 bases, there was a span of 7 bases. The chain's CDR3 is CSVEERDYNEQFF. CDR3 DNA sequence: TGCAGCGTTGAAGAGAGGGATTACAATGAGCAGTTCTTC.

The rearrangement uses TRBV7-8 and TRBJ1-2; D not resolved. V was pared by 5 bases and J by 6 bases, with 10 bases between. The length of the CDR3 is 12 residues. Germline V gene lookup returns CDR1 SGHVS and CDR2 FQNEAQ. The chain's CDR3 is CASSHSADGYTF. CDR3 DNA sequence: TGTGCCAGCAGCCATTCGGCGGATGGCTACACCTTC.

J is TRBJ2-5 and V is TRBV13; 7 bases map to TRBD1. The CDR3 loop spans 14 amino acids. After removal of 2 bases from V and 5 bases from J, the junction contained 5 bases not matched to a gene. Germline values: CDR1 PRHDT, CDR2 FYEKMQ (reference sequence). The CDR3 protein is CASSLSRGQETQYF. The CDR3 DNA reads as TGTGCCAGCAGCTTAAGTAGGGGGCAGGAGACCCAGTACTTC. The full variable domain, its missing parts supplied by reference TRBV13 and TRBJ2-5, is AAGVIQSPRHLIKEKRETATLKCYPIPRHDTVYWYQQGPGQDPQFLISFYEKMQSDKGSIPDRFSAQQFSDYHSELNMSSLELGDSALYFCASSLSRGQETQYFGPGTRLLVL.

This clone was counted only a few times. This chain uses TRBV2 with TRBJ1-1, with D possibly TRBD1 on 6 matching bases. The CDR3 has 11 amino acids. The germline V and J ends were trimmed by 6 bases and 4 bases, with 6 bases remaining between them. CDR1 SNHLY and CDR2 FYNNEI come from the germline V gene. The CDR3 sequence is CASSRGTEAFF. The DNA for the CDR3 is TGTGCCAGCAGCAGGGGCACTGAAGCTTTCTTT. The full variable domain, rest sourced from reference TRBV2 and TRBJ1-1, is EPEVTQTPSHQVTQMGQEVILRCVPISNHLYFYWYRQILGQKVEFLVSFYNNEISEKSEIFDDQFSVERPDGSNFTLKIRSTKLEDSAMYFCASSRGTEAFFGQGTRLTVV.

Only one count was recorded for this clone. This CDR3 is CASSPGLSRTVGETQYF. CDR3 nucleotides: TGTGCCAGCAGCCCGGGACTTTCAAGGACCGTGGGGGAGACCCAGTACTTC. V is TRBV7-2 and J is TRBJ2-5, with TRBD2 as a possible D gene (6 bases). The CDR3 runs to 17 residues. V lost 5 bases to trimming and J lost 5 bases, with 24 bases between them. Germline values: CDR1 SGHTA, CDR2 FQGNSA.